This T cell receptor beta chain was documented in a study of blood T cell repertoires in COVID-19. The overall study: Sites in the United States, Italy and Spain provided acute and convalescent COVID-19 samples.

TCRdb keeps only in-frame clones here, not all; method: immunoSEQ multiplex PCR. Seen here are about 260,000 clones, around 84% observed once, and the top ten hold 4.2%. The CDR3 totals 14 residues. Deletions cut 2 bases from V and 4 bases from J, with 10 bases between. CDR1 and CDR2 (germline): LGHDT, YNNKEL (reference sequence). Material for sequencing was peripheral blood. The receptor was derived from a man in his 60s with acute or convalescent COVID-19. The rearrangement joins TRBV3-1 (or the pseudogene TRBV3-2) to TRBJ2-3; possible D gene TRBD2, 6 bases. The CDR3 sequence is CASSQTSSPDTQYF. The CDR3 DNA reads as TGTGCCAGCAGCCAAACTAGCTCGCCAGATACGCAGTATTTT.